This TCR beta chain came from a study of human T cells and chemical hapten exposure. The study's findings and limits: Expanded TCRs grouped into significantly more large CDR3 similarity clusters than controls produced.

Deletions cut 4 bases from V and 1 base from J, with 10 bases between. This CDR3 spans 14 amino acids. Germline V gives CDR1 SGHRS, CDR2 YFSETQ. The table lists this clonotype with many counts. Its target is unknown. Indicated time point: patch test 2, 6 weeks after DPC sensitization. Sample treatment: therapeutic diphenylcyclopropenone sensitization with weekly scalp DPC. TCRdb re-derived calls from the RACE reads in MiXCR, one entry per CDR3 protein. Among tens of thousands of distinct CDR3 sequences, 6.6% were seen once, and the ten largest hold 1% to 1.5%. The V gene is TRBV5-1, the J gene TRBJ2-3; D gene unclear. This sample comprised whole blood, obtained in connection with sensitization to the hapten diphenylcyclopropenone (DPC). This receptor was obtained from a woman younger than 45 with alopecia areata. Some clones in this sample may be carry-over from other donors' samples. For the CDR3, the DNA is TGCGCCAGCAGCCAAGGACCCCGCACAGATACGCAGTATTTT. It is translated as CASSQGPRTDTQYF.